This entry concerns a single TCR beta chain. In its sample, this clonotype was seen a few times. Its antigen specificity is not known. Base qualities were left out, and no much larger clone turns up one base away. According to the study, the label for this sample's treatment or condition signals: live attenuated yellow fever vaccine strain. At every blood-draw timepoint, two biological replicates of bulk PBMCs were collected. A standard Ficoll-Paque protocol was used to isolate PBMCs from peripheral blood. TriZol was used to extract RNA from bulk PBMCs, CD4 and CD8 fractions, and dextramer-positive and dextramer-negative fractions. This entry comes from a study of T cells after yellow fever vaccination (dated by TCRdb to the late 2010s). In the study overall: The SMART-Seq v4 Ultra Low Input RNA kit was used to prepare libraries from fractions with low cell numbers. Blood was collected at multiple timepoints before and after primary and secondary immunization, and bulk PBMC replicates and cell subsets were isolated. Two healthy male donors, one aged 18 to 29 and one aged 30 to 40 years, made up the cohort. Bulk TCR alpha and beta repertoires were sequenced longitudinally to track T-cell clones before and after primary and booster YFV17D yellow fever vaccination.

TCR cDNA was synthesized by 5'RACE template switching, which introduced a universal primer site and unique molecular identifiers. Priming of cDNA synthesis was performed from both the TCR alpha and TCR beta constant segments. Library amplification used two PCR steps, and the second PCR step added sample barcodes and sequencing adapters. Sequencing of libraries was done on Illumina HiSeq 2500 (2x100 bp) or NovaSeq (2x150 bp). Turning to the authors' computational methods: MIGEC was used to demultiplex reads and collapse the reads into UMI consensus sequences, and MiXCR was used for V(D)J alignment. Vaccine-responding clonotypes were identified with edgeR using replicate PBMC samples, with FDR below 0.01 and a log2 fold change above 5 up to day 15 being required. Bulk clonotypes were assigned CD4 or CD8 identity according to which sequenced CD4 or CD8 repertoire held them at higher abundance. TCRdb took the public reads, trimmed them with fastp at Q25, ran MiXCR for clone calling and kept in-frame beta chains. Entries that share a CDR3 protein sequence are merged under the most common genes and DNA. TCRdb's processing, not the authors', yielded these V and J calls. This sample lists 500,000 to 650,000 distinct CDR3 sequences; roughly a sixth were detected once. Around a sixth of the sample is taken by the ten largest.

Beyond this particular receptor, the publication reports: After the booster, most clones that had expanded after primary vaccination were detected again (approximately 96% of CD4 and about 88% of CD8), suggesting broad maintenance of memory. Compared with the primary T-cell response, the secondary T-cell response was faster but weaker, reaching its peak on day 5 rather than on day 15. The study included only a couple of donors, which limits how far the findings can be generalized. A small fraction of clonotypes showed up in both the CD4 and CD8 compartments, probably as a result of convergent recombination. Because abundant contaminating clonotypes from the bulk population could be contained in FACS-sorted repertoires, computational filtering was required.

The CDR3 sequence holds 16 residues, the cysteine and phenylalanine included. Just CDR3 DNA is preserved here, 48 bases in frame from base 1. The germline V gene supplies CDR1 KGHSH and CDR2 LQKENI. Relative to germline, V is missing 2 bases and J is missing 0 bases, with 4 bases of the junction outside any gene match. Recombination connected TRBV18 to TRBJ1-3; TRBD1 aligns with 7 central bases. The sequence came from a young man who received the YFV17D yellow fever vaccine. The starting material was PBMCs, obtained about 5 days after the first yellow fever vaccination. The DNA sequence reads TGTGCCAGCTCACCAACGACAGGGCCCTCTGGAAACACCATATATTTT. Translated, this gives CASSPTTGPSGNTIYF.